The next 22 T cell receptor beta chains were all read from a single sample in a study of blood T cell repertoires in COVID-19. Clones were sequenced by immunoSEQ multiplex PCR, and TCRdb holds only the in-frame ones, with some missing. Here the sample spans some 340,000 clones, around 85% being singletons. Sample: peripheral blood. The receptors stem from a young woman with acute or convalescent COVID-19.

Concerning this clone: The CDR3 does not end in the conserved phenylalanine or tryptophan, so this is likely a read error. It is unclear where the CDR3 begins or ends on the DNA, so no DNA is shown, and the CDR3 is as TCRdb lists it. This chain links TRBV4-1 with TRBJ2-6; the D call of TRBD2 is as the table states it, not checked on the DNA. Counting both end residues, the CDR3 totals 10 amino acids. CDR1 is MGHRA and CDR2 is YSYEKL in the germline V gene. CDR3: CASSQEVRSV.

V usage is TRBV5-4 and J usage is TRBJ2-7; tentatively, D is TRBD1 (6 bases). Deletions cut 3 bases from V and 3 bases from J, with 16 bases between. Germline V CDR1 and CDR2: SGHNT, YYREEE (reference sequence). The CDR3 is made up of 15 amino acids. The CDR3 bases are TGTGCCAGCAGCTCGGAGGACAGCGAAGTCTACGAGCAGTACTTC. Translation: CASSSEDSEVYEQYF.

The chain links TRBV18 to TRBJ2-7; 12 nucleotides match TRBD1. V shed 1 base, J shed 7 bases, and the junction held 2 bases outside the gene matches. The CDR3 extends over 14 amino acids. Germline V gene data show CDR1 as KGHSH and CDR2 as LQKENI. The CDR3 spells CASSPRDRGREQYF. CDR3 nucleotide sequence: TGTGCCAGCTCACCACGGGACAGGGGGCGAGAGCAGTACTTC.

This chain connects TRBV7-9 to TRBJ1-1; possibly TRBD1 for D (5 bases). Germline V CDR1 and CDR2: SEHNR, FQNEAQ (reference sequence). This CDR3 is built from 17 residues. V was trimmed by 3 bases and J by 1 base, leaving 18 bases between them. Here the CDR3 reads CASSFLSATGSNTEAFF. CDR3 nucleotide sequence: TGTGCCAGCAGCTTCTTATCCGCTACAGGATCGAACACTGAAGCTTTCTTT. The variable domain in full, with the rest retrieved from reference TRBV7-9 and TRBJ1-1, is DTGVSQNPRHKITKRGQNVTFRCDPISEHNRLYWYRQTLGQGPEFLTYFQNEAQLEKSRLLSDRFSAERPKGSFSTLEIQRTEQGDSAMYLCASSFLSATGSNTEAFFGQGTRLTVV.

This clone was seen a few times. The J gene is TRBJ1-6, the V gene TRBV9, with D perhaps TRBD1 (5 bases). From germline, CDR1 is SGDLS and CDR2 YYNGEE. CDR3 length: 13 residues. V dropped 0 bases and J dropped 8 bases, with 6 bases sitting between them. The CDR3 sequence is CASSVGGDSPLHF. The CDR3 DNA reads TGTGCCAGCAGCGTAGGGGGGGATTCACCCCTCCACTTT.

V gene TRBV3-1 (or the pseudogene TRBV3-2) combines with J gene TRBJ2-2; maybe TRBD2 (5 bases). Germline CDR1 is LGHDT and CDR2 is YNNKEL (reference sequence). The CDR3 has 12 residues. Deletions cut 4 bases from V and 13 bases from J, with 13 bases between. This CDR3 is CASSPSRVGLFF. The CDR3 bases are TGTGCCAGCAGCCCCTCGAGGGTTGGGCTGTTTTTT.

A few counts support this clone. CDR3 in amino acids: CASKTKKTTGELFF. In DNA, the CDR3 is TGTGCCAGCAAGACAAAAAAGACCACCGGGGAGCTGTTTTTT. The rearrangement joins TRBV5-4 to TRBJ2-2, with D unresolved. The V gene lost 6 bases and the J gene lost 4 bases, with 13 bases spanning the gap. The CDR3 has 14 amino acids. Germline CDR1 reads SGHNT; CDR2 reads YYREEE (reference sequence).

This clone was recorded once. The rearrangement links TRBV7-9 to TRBJ2-7; D gene ambiguous. Germline V gene lookup returns CDR1 SEHNR and CDR2 FQNEAQ (reference sequence). This CDR3 is built from 15 residues. The V end was cut by 1 base, the J end by 3 bases, with 13 bases between. CDR3 residues: CASSLVVPQSYEQYF. The DNA of the CDR3 is TGTGCCAGCAGCTTAGTAGTCCCTCAAAGCTACGAGCAGTACTTC.

V usage is TRBV9 and J usage is TRBJ1-1, with D hard to call. Trimming shortened V by 0 bases and J by 3 bases, and 6 bases separated the two germline ends. CDR1 SGDLS and CDR2 YYNGEE come from the germline V gene. The CDR3 runs to 13 residues. The CDR3: CASSVEIDTEAFF. The CDR3, as DNA: TGTGCCAGCAGCGTAGAAATAGACACTGAAGCTTTCTTT.

A note on this clone: An end of the junction differs from the germline gene, which may be a read error. J is TRBJ1-2 and V is TRBV19; unclear D gene. The germline gives CDR1 LNHDA, CDR2 SQIVND (reference sequence). CDR3 length equals 14 residues. DNA for the CDR3: TGTACCAGTAGTATCAGTATATTCGATGATGGCTACACCTTC. Protein product: CTSSISIFDDGYTF.

The chain is built from TRBV11-3 and TRBJ2-7; 8 bases align to TRBD2. This CDR3 is 18 amino acids long. In germline, CDR1 is SGHNT, CDR2 YENEEA. The V gene end was trimmed by 0 bases and the J gene end by 2 bases; junction bases not matched to a gene: 12. The chain's CDR3 is CASSLDSSRAGVAYEQYF. CDR3 sequence (DNA): TGTGCCAGCAGCTTAGATAGTTCTCGAGCGGGAGTGGCCTACGAGCAGTACTTC.

This sequence joins TRBV29-1 and TRBJ1-1; no reliable D call. The V end lost 6 bases, the J end lost 0 bases, and 11 bases lay between the germline ends. CDR3 length: 13 residues. Germline V gives CDR1 SQVTM, CDR2 ANQGSEA. Written as DNA, the CDR3 is TGCAGCGTAGTGACACCGATGAACACTGAAGCTTTCTTT. The encoded protein is CSVVTPMNTEAFF.

V usage is TRBV28 and J usage is TRBJ2-7; 8 bases match TRBD2. J was trimmed by 4 bases and V by 5 bases; bases with no gene match: 10. This CDR3 is 15 amino acids long. Germline-derived CDR1 and CDR2 are MDHEN and SYDVKM. The CDR3 coding sequence is TGTGCCAGCAGTCTCCGGGGGGGACACCCTTACGAGCAGTACTTC. Amino acid sequence: CASSLRGGHPYEQYF. Using reference TRBV28 and TRBJ2-7 for the parts outside the CDR3, the full variable domain is DVKVTQSSRYLVKRTGEKVFLECVQDMDHENMFWYRQDPGLGLRLIYFSYDVKMKEKGDIPEGYSVSREKKERFSLILESASTNQTSMYLCASSLRGGHPYEQYFGPGTRLTVT.

This sequence joins TRBV10-1 and TRBJ1-1; possibly TRBD1 for D (5 bases). This CDR3 spans 13 amino acids. Trimming stripped 7 bases from V and 7 bases from J, with 16 bases between. Germline V lookup: CDR1 WNHNN, CDR2 SYGVQD (reference sequence). CDR3 region: CASTWGGFIEAFF. The CDR3, as DNA: TGCGCCAGCACCTGGGGGGGGTTCATTGAAGCTTTCTTT.

The chain is built from TRBV19 and TRBJ1-3; perhaps TRBD1 as D (5 bases). The germline V and J ends were trimmed by 7 bases and 4 bases, with 14 bases remaining between them. Per germline, CDR1 LNHDA and CDR2 SQIVND (reference sequence). The CDR3 runs 14 residues. The CDR3 spells CASNLGEAGNTIYF. CDR3 nucleotides: TGTGCCAGTAACCTAGGGGAAGCGGGAAACACCATATATTTT.

This rearrangement joins TRBV24-1 to TRBJ1-4, with a weak D call TRBD1 (5 bases). Germline assignment: CDR1 KGHDR and CDR2 SFDVKD. The germline V and J ends were trimmed by 9 bases and 7 bases, with 11 bases remaining between them. The CDR3 is made up of 12 amino acids. CDR3 protein: CATGRRGEKLFF. The CDR3 nucleotides are TGTGCCACCGGCCGGAGGGGTGAAAAACTGTTTTTT.

The genes are TRBV6-6 and TRBJ1-3; 7 nucleotides line up with TRBD1. Unmatched junction bases numbered 5, after V lost 5 bases and J lost 4 bases. CDR1 is MNHNY, CDR2 SVGAGI, per germline (reference sequence). CDR3 length equals 14 residues. For the CDR3, the DNA is TGTGCCAGCAGTCGACAGGGTGGCGGAAACACCATATATTTT. This codes for CASSRQGGGNTIYF.

To note about this clone: In the same sample, other DNA sequences code for this CDR3. V usage is TRBV5-1 and J usage is TRBJ1-2; D not resolved. CDR3 length equals 12 residues. Trimming removed 0 bases at V and 7 bases at J, with 7 bases between. Germline V gene sequence: CDR1 SGHRS, CDR2 YFSETQ. This CDR3 is CASSLGGLGYTF. CDR3 sequence (DNA): TGCGCCAGCAGCTTGGGAGGGCTTGGCTACACCTTC.

This clone was detected only a few times. The chain couples TRBV29-1 to TRBJ1-4, with 8 bases identical to TRBD1. Trimming removed 4 bases from V and 3 bases from J; junction bases left unmatched: 4. CDR1 is SQVTM and CDR2 is ANQGSEA in the germline V gene. The CDR3 sequence is 14 residues long. The DNA of the CDR3 is TGCAGCGTTGCGGACAGGGCAGCTAATGAAAAACTGTTTTTT. Residues: CSVADRAANEKLFF.

The chain links TRBV18 to TRBJ1-4, with 7 bases lining up with TRBD1. The length of the CDR3 is 15 residues. With V trimmed by 3 bases and J by 7 bases, 8 bases remained unmatched. CDR1 is KGHSH, CDR2 LQKENI, per germline. CDR3 region: CASSPGTAGIEKLFF. Here the CDR3 DNA reads TGTGCCAGCTCACCGGGGACAGCCGGGATTGAAAAACTGTTTTTT.

V gene TRBV12-5 combines with J gene TRBJ1-5; TRBD1 is a possible D gene (6 bases). The germline V gene has CDR1 LGHNT and CDR2 FRNRAP. V lost 6 bases, J lost 3 bases, and 12 bases lay in between. The CDR3 is made up of 14 amino acids. The CDR3 nucleotides read TGTGCTAGTGGCCGGACAGACCTCAATCAGCCCCAGCATTTT. Protein sequence: CASGRTDLNQPQHF.

This clone appeared a few times. V is TRBV2 and J is TRBJ1-5; D might be TRBD1 (5 bases). This CDR3 has 12 amino acids. The V end was cut by 6 bases, the J end by 7 bases, with 10 bases between. Germline CDR1 is SNHLY and CDR2 is FYNNEI. DNA of the CDR3: TGTGCCAGCAGCCCGGACATCCAGCCCCAGCATTTT. Its translation is CASSPDIQPQHF.